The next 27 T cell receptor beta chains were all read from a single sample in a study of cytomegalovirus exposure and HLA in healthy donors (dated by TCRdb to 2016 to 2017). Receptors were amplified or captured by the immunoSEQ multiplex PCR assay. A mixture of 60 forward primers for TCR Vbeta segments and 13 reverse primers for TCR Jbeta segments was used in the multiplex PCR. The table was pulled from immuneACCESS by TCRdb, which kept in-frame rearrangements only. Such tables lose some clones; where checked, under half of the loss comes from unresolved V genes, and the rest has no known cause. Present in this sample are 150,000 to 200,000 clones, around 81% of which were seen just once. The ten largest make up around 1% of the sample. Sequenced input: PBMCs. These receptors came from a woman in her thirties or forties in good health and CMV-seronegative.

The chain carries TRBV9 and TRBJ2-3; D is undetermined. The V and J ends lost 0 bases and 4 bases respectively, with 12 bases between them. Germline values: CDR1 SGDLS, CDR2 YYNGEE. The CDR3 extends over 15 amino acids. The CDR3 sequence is CASSVVDSRADTQYF. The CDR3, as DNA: TGTGCCAGCAGCGTAGTTGACTCGCGTGCAGATACGCAGTATTTT.

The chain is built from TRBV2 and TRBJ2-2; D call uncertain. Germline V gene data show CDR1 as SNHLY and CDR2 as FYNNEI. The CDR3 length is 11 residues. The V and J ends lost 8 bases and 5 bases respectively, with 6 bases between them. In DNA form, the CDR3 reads TGTGCCAGCTCCGGGACCGGGGAGCTGTTTTTT. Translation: CASSGTGELFF.

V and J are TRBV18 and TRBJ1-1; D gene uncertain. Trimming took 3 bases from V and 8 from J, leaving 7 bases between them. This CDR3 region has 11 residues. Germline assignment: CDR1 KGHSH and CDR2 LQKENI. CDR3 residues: CASSPLEEAFF. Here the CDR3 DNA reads TGTGCCAGCTCACCCTTGGAGGAAGCTTTCTTT. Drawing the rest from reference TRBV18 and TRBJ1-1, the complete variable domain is NAGVMQNPRHLVRRRGQEARLRCSPMKGHSHVYWYRQLPEEGLKFMVYLQKENIIDESGMPKERFSAEFPKEGPSILRIQQVVRGDSAAYFCASSPLEEAFFGQGTRLTVV.

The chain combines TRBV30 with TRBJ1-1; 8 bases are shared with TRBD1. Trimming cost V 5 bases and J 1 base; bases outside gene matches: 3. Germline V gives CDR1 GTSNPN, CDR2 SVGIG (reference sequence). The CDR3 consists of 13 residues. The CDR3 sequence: CAWGTGKNTEAFF. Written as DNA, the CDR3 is TGTGCCTGGGGGACAGGAAAGAACACTGAAGCTTTCTTT. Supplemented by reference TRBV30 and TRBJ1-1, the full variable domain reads SQTIHQWPATLVQPVGSPLSLECTVEGTSNPNLYWYRQAAGRGLQLLFYSVGIGQISSEVPQNLSASRPQDRQFILSSKKLLLSDSGFYLCAWGTGKNTEAFFGQGTRLTVV.

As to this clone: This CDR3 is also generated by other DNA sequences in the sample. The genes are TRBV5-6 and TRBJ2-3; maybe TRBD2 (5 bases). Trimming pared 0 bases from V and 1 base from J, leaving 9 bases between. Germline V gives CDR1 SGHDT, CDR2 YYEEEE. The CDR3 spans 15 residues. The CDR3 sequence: CASSLGGRGTDTQYF. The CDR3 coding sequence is TGTGCCAGCAGCTTGGGCGGGCGGGGCACAGATACGCAGTATTTT.

Here the CDR3 reads CASSMTGGLDTQYF. In DNA, the CDR3 is TGCGCCAGCAGCATGACAGGGGGCCTAGATACGCAGTATTTT. V is TRBV5-1 and J is TRBJ2-3; TRBD1 aligns across 10 bases. The length of the CDR3 is 14 residues. With 4 bases clipped from V and 5 bases from J, the junction kept 4 bases outside the gene matches. Germline-derived CDR1 and CDR2 are SGHRS and YFSETQ.

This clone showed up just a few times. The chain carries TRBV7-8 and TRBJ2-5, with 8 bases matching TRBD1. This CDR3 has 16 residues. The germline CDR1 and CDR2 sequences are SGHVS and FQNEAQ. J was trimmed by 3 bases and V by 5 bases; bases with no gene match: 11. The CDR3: CASSARQGTGEETQYF. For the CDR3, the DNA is TGTGCCAGCAGCGCCCGACAGGGGACGGGGGAAGAGACCCAGTACTTC. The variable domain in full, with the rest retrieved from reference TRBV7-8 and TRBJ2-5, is GAGVSQSPRYKVAKRGQDVALRCDPISGHVSLFWYQQALGQGPEFLTYFQNEAQLDKSGLPSDRFFAERPEGSVSTLKIQRTQQEDSAVYLCASSARQGTGEETQYFGPGTRLLVL.

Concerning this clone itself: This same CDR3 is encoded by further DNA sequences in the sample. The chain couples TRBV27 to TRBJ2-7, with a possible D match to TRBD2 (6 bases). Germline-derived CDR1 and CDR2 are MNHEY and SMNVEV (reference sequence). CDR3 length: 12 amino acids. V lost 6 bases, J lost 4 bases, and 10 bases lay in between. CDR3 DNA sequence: TGTGCCAGCAGGGGAGGTGGGTACGAGCAGTACTTC. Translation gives CASRGGGYEQYF.

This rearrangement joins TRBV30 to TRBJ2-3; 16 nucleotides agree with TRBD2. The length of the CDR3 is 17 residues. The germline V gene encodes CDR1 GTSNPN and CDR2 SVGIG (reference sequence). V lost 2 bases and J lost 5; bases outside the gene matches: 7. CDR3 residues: CAWSQGLAGGGGDTQYF. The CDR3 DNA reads TGTGCCTGGAGTCAGGGACTAGCGGGAGGGGGGGGAGATACGCAGTATTTT.

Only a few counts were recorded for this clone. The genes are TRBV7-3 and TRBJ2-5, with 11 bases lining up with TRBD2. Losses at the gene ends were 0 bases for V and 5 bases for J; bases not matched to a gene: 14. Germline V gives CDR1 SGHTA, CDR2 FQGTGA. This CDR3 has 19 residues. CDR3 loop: CASSLTRLAGGYKGETQYF. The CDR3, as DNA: TGTGCCAGCAGCTTAACCCGGCTAGCGGGAGGATATAAGGGGGAGACCCAGTACTTC.

The CDR3 spells CASSPDRLYGYTF. In DNA form, the CDR3 reads TGTGCCAGCAGCCCAGACAGGTTGTATGGCTACACCTTC. V is TRBV7-2 and J is TRBJ1-2; weak D call: TRBD1 (6 bases). This CDR3 is 13 amino acids long. Germline lookup yields CDR1 SGHTA and CDR2 FQGNSA. Trimming shortened V by 5 bases and J by 5 bases, and 12 bases separated the two germline ends.

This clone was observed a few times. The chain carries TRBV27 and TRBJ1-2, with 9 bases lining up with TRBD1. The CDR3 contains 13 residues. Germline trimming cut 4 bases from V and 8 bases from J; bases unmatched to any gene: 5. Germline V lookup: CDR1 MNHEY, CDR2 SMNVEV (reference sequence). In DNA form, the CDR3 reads TGTGCCAGCAGTTCACAGGGGGCAGGGGGCTACACCTTC. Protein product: CASSSQGAGGYTF.

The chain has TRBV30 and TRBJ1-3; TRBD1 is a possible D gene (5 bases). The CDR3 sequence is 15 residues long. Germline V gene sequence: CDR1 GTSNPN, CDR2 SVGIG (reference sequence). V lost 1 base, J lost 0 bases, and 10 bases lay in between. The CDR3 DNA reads TGTGCCTGGAGTGACACAGGAATCTCTGGAAACACCATATATTTT. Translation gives CAWSDTGISGNTIYF.

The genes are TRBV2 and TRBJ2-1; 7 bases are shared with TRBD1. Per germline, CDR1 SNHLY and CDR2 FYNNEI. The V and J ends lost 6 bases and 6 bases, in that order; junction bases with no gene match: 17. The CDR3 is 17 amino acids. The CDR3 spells CASRPLRVRDSGNEQFF. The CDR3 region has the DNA TGTGCCAGCAGGCCTCTTCGCGTTCGGGACAGTGGCAATGAGCAGTTCTTC.

The CDR3 nucleotides are TGTGCCAGCAGCTTAGAAACTCGGTACTCTGGGGCCAACGTCCTGACTTTC. This codes for CASSLETRYSGANVLTF. The rearrangement uses TRBV11-2 and TRBJ2-6; no clear D. The V end was cut by 0 bases, the J end by 0 bases, with 9 bases between. The CDR3 runs 17 residues. Germline assignment: CDR1 SGHAT and CDR2 FQNNGV.

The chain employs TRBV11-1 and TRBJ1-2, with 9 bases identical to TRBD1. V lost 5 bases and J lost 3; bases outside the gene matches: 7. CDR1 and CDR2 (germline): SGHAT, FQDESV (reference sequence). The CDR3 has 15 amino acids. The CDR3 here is CASSDSTGGYYGYTF. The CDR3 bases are TGTGCCAGCAGCGACTCGACAGGGGGATACTATGGCTACACCTTC.

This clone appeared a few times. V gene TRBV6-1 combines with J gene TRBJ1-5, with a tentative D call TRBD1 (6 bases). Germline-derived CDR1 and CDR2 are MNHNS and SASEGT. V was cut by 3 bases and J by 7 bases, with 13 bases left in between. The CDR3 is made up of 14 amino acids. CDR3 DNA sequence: TGTGCCAGCAGTGATCGGGGGGCAGGGCAGCCCCAGCATTTT. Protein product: CASSDRGAGQPQHF.

The CDR3 region has the DNA TGTGCCACATCAACCGGGACAGGGGAGGGGAGCAATCAGCCCCAGCATTTT. Translated, it gives CATSTGTGEGSNQPQHF. The chain recombines TRBV5-4 with TRBJ1-5; 10 bases map to TRBD1. Germline CDR1 is SGHNT and CDR2 is YYREEE (reference sequence). With 9 bases clipped from V and 1 base from J, the junction kept 13 bases outside the gene matches. The CDR3 spans 17 residues.

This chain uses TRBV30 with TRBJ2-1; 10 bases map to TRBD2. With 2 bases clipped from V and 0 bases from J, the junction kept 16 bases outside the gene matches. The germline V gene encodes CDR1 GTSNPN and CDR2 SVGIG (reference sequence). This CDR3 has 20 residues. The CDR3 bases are TGTGCCTGGAGTCCGACTAGCGGGTACCACGGGGACAGCTCCTACAATGAGCAGTTCTTC. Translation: CAWSPTSGYHGDSSYNEQFF.

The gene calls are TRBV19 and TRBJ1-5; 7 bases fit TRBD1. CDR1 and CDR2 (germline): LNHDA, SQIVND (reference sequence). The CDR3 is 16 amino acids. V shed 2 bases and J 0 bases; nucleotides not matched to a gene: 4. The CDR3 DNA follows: TGTGCCAGTAGTATATTGGCAGGGGGTAGCAATCAGCCCCAGCATTTT. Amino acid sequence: CASSILAGGSNQPQHF.

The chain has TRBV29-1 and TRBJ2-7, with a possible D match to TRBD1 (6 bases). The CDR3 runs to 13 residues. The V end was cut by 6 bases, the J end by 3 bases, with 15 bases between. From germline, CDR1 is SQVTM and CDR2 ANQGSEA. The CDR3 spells CSVQRDTSYEQYF. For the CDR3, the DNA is TGCAGCGTCCAGAGGGACACTAGCTACGAGCAGTACTTC.

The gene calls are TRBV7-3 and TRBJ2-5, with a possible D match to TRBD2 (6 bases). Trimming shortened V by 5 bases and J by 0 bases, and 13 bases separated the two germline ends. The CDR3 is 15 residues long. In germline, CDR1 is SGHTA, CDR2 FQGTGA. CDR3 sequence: CASSPRGSNQETQYF. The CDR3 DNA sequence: TGTGCCAGCAGCCCACGGGGGAGTAACCAAGAGACCCAGTACTTC.

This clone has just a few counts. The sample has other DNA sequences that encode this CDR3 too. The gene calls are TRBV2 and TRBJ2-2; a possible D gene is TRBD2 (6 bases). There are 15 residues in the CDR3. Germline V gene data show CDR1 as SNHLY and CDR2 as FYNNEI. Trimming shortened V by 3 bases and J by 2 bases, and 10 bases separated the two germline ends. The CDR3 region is CASSEAGPNTGELFF. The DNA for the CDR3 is TGTGCCAGCAGTGAGGCGGGACCTAACACCGGGGAGCTGTTTTTT.

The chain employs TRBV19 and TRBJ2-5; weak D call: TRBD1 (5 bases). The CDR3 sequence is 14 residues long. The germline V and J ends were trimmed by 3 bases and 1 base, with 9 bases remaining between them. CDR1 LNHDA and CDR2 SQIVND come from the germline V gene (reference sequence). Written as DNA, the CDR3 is TGTGCCAGTAGTATGAGAAGGGGCCAAGAGACCCAGTACTTC. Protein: CASSMRRGQETQYF.

DNA of the CDR3: TGTGCCTGGAGTGGGGCTCTACGCGGGGAGCTGTTTTTT. Its translation is CAWSGALRGELFF. The V and J genes are TRBV30 and TRBJ2-2; D is ambiguous. The CDR3 consists of 13 residues. V was pared by 1 base and J by 7 bases, with 10 bases between. The germline V gene has CDR1 GTSNPN and CDR2 SVGIG (reference sequence).

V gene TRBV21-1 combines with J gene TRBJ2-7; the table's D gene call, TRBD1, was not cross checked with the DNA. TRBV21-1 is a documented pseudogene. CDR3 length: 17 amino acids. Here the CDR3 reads CASSKELGQQPSYEQYF. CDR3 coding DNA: TGTGCCAGCAGCAAAGAATTAGGACAGCAACCCTCCTACGAGCAGTACTTC.

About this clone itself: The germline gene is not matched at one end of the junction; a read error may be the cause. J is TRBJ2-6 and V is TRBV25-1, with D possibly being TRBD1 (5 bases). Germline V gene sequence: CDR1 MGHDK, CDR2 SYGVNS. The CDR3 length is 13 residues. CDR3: CASDEPGASVLTF. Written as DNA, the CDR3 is TGTGCCAGCGATGAGCCTGGGGCCAGCGTCCTGACTTTC. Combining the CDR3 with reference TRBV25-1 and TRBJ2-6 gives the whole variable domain EADIYQTPRYLVIGTGKKITLECSQTMGHDKMYWYQQDPGMELHLIHYSYGVNSTEKGDLSSESTVSRIRTEHFPLTLESARPSHTSQYLCASDEPGASVLTFGAGSRLTVL.